Presented here are 9 T cell receptor beta chains from one specimen sequenced in a study of blood T cell repertoires in COVID-19. TCRdb's table, derived via immunoSEQ multiplex PCR, lists solely in-frame clones and lacks some. The sample has under 500,000 clones, approximately 90% seen once. The sample comprised PBMCs or T cells enriched from blood (not recorded which). The receptors shown here come from a woman under 30 with acute COVID-19.

The chain joins TRBV30 to TRBJ1-6; D remains ambiguous. The CDR3 contains 12 residues. Trimming removed 5 bases at V and 9 bases at J, with 11 bases between. Germline V CDR1 and CDR2: GTSNPN, SVGIG (reference sequence). The CDR3 sequence is CAWWHAASPLHF. As DNA, the CDR3 is TGTGCCTGGTGGCATGCGGCTTCACCCCTCCACTTT.

The chain links TRBV18 to TRBJ2-2, with D possibly matching TRBD1 (6 bases). The CDR3 extends over 16 amino acids. The V gene lost 3 bases and the J gene lost 8 bases, with 19 bases spanning the gap. CDR1 and CDR2 (germline): KGHSH, LQKENI. DNA for the CDR3: TGTGCCAGCTCACCGACAGGACTCAAGATCCCAGGGGAGCTGTTTTTT. Residues: CASSPTGLKIPGELFF.

The chain employs TRBV3-1 (or the pseudogene TRBV3-2) and TRBJ2-7; tentative D call: TRBD1 (5 bases). The CDR3 runs 13 residues. V was trimmed by 4 bases and J by 2 bases, leaving 9 bases between them. The V gene's germline CDR1 is LGHDT and CDR2 YNNKEL (reference sequence). CDR3 amino acids: CASSRQGTYEQYF. Here the CDR3 DNA reads TGTGCCAGCAGCCGTCAGGGTACCTACGAGCAGTACTTC.

A single count supports this clone. The chain combines TRBV10-2 with TRBJ2-7; 7 bases are shared with TRBD2. This CDR3 contains 13 residues. The V gene's germline CDR1 is WSHSY and CDR2 SAAADI. Germline trimming cut 2 bases from V and 4 bases from J; bases unmatched to any gene: 2. As DNA, the CDR3 is TGCGCCAGCAGTGAGGCGGGGGTGTACGAGCAGTACTTC. Translating gives CASSEAGVYEQYF.

The chain has TRBV2 and TRBJ2-1, with TRBD2 as a possible D gene (6 bases). CDR3 length: 15 residues. Trimming cost V 6 bases and J 1 base, with 13 bases left between them. Germline V lookup: CDR1 SNHLY, CDR2 FYNNEI. The CDR3 loop is CASRRLGNSYNEQFF. CDR3 sequence (DNA): TGTGCCAGCAGACGACTAGGGAATTCCTACAATGAGCAGTTCTTC.

The chain combines TRBV15 with TRBJ2-2; TRBD2 agrees at 14 bases. J gave up 8 bases and V 5 bases, and 4 bases lay outside the gene matches. The CDR3 has 15 residues. Germline V gene sequence: CDR1 LNHNV, CDR2 YYDKDF (reference sequence). The CDR3 nucleotides read TGTGCCACCAGCGGGGGACTAGCGGGAGTTGGGGAGCTGTTTTTT. It yields the protein CATSGGLAGVGELFF.

The chain couples TRBV6-1 to TRBJ1-2, with 9 positions matching TRBD1. The germline V gene has CDR1 MNHNS and CDR2 SASEGT. Trimming cost V 6 bases and J 7 bases; bases outside gene matches: 9. This CDR3 is built from 14 residues. In DNA form, the CDR3 reads TGTGCCAGCAGACCCGCGACAGGGGGTTTTGGCTACACCTTC. It encodes CASRPATGGFGYTF.

The chain uses TRBV6-5 and TRBJ2-7; D is unresolved. Germline V lookup: CDR1 MNHEY, CDR2 SVGAGI. The ends were cut back, 4 bases at V and 0 bases at J, with 10 bases in the middle. The CDR3 extends over 14 amino acids. CDR3 sequence reads: CASSLGPFSYEQYF. CDR3 nucleotides: TGTGCCAGCAGTTTGGGCCCTTTCTCCTACGAGCAGTACTTC.

J is TRBJ1-4 and V is TRBV27; tentative D call: TRBD1 (6 bases). The CDR3 loop spans 14 amino acids. The germline V and J ends were trimmed by 6 bases and 8 bases, with 16 bases remaining between them. From germline, CDR1 is MNHEY and CDR2 SMNVEV (reference sequence). The CDR3 is CASSPNQGMEKLFF. The CDR3 coding sequence is TGTGCCAGCAGCCCGAACCAGGGGATGGAAAAACTGTTTTTT.